The rows below give T cell receptor beta chains drawn from one sample of a study of PD-L1 blockade in urothelial cancer. Produced via immunoSEQ multiplex PCR; TCRdb's table is partial and in-frame only. The profile shows about 20,000 clones, around 90% of them singletons. This sample comprised PBMCs, obtained around atezolizumab (anti-PD-L1) treatment. The receptor set was obtained from a man in his fifties with urothelial cancer. CDR3s include the opening cysteine and the closing phenylalanine or tryptophan. D genes are given only for firm matches. Expanded clones get a size class; other rows say once, few or many, or leave the size out.

V: TRBV12-5
D: -
size: -
J: TRBJ2-3
DNA: TGTGCTAGTGGTTTGCTCAGCACAGATACGCAGTATTTT
CDR3: CASGLLSTDTQYF

V: TRBV29-1
D: TRBD2
size: -
J: TRBJ2-3
DNA: TGCAGCGTTGGGACTAGCGGGGGCCTTAGCACAGATACGCAGTATTTT
CDR3: CSVGTSGGLSTDTQYF

V: TRBV4-1
D: TRBD2
size: -
J: TRBJ2-3
DNA: TGCGCCAGCAGCCGGGAAGGGACTACTTTCACAGATACGCAGTATTTT
CDR3: CASSREGTTFTDTQYF

V: TRBV5-4
D: -
size: few
J: TRBJ1-5
DNA: TGTGCCAGCAGCTTTCAGGGGTCCCCGTCCCAGCATTTT
CDR3: CASSFQGSPSQHF

V: TRBV6-1
D: TRBD1
size: -
J: TRBJ2-6
DNA: TGTGCGTTACAGGGGTCTTACTCTGGGGCCAACGTCCTGACTTTC
CDR3: CALQGSYSGANVLTF

V: TRBV25-1
D: -
size: -
J: TRBJ1-1
DNA: TGTGCCAGCAGTGAAGATGGCTGGACTGAAGCTTTCTTT
CDR3: CASSEDGWTEAFF

V: TRBV5-1
D: TRBD1
size: -
J: TRBJ1-1
DNA: TGCGCCAGCAGCCCGACAGGGGCCACTGAAGCTTTCTTT
CDR3: CASSPTGATEAFF

V: TRBV10-1
D: TRBD2
size: -
J: TRBJ2-7
DNA: TGCGCCAGCAAAGAGAATCACGGGACTAGCGGTTCCTACGAGCAGTACTTC
CDR3: CASKENHGTSGSYEQYF

V: TRBV10-1
D: TRBD1
size: -
J: TRBJ2-7
DNA: TGCGCCAGCAGTGAGTACCGACAGGGGACCTACGAGCAGTACTTC
CDR3: CASSEYRQGTYEQYF

V: TRBV7-8
D: -
size: -
J: TRBJ1-5
DNA: TGTGCCAGCAGCCCGGCGGGGAGAGGCAATCAGCCCCAGCATTTT
CDR3: CASSPAGRGNQPQHF

V: TRBV18
D: -
size: -
J: TRBJ2-7
DNA: TGTGCCAGCTCACCATTGAGTGGCGGGCACAGCTCCTACGAGCAGTACTTC
CDR3: CASSPLSGGHSSYEQYF

V: TRBV7-9
D: -
size: -
J: TRBJ1-4
DNA: TGTGCCAGCAGCTTAGAAGGAGGTAAACTGTTTTTT
CDR3: CASSLEGGKLFF

V: TRBV4-1
D: TRBD2
size: -
J: TRBJ2-1
DNA: TGCGCCAGCAGCCAGCAGGGTGGCGGGAGGGCCCCGGGTTGGAATGAGCAGTTCTTC
CDR3: CASSQQGGGRAPGWNEQFF

V: TRBV5-4
D: TRBD1
size: few
J: TRBJ1-2
DNA: TGTGCCAGCAGCCATGACATCGGCAGGGGGGTTTATGGCTACACCTTC
CDR3: CASSHDIGRGVYGYTF

V: TRBV10-3
D: TRBD1
size: -
J: TRBJ1-3
DNA: TGTGCCATCAGTGAGTCAAGGGACAGGGGAAACACCATATATTTT
CDR3: CAISESRDRGNTIYF

V: TRBV9
D: TRBD2
size: -
J: TRBJ2-7
DNA: TGTGCCAGCAGCGTAGGTCGGGGCGGGGGGGACGAGCAGTACTTC
CDR3: CASSVGRGGGDEQYF

V: TRBV19
D: -
size: -
J: TRBJ2-7
DNA: TGTGCCAGTTCTTTTATGACGGGAGCGTACGAGCAGTACTTC
CDR3: CASSFMTGAYEQYF

V: TRBV29-1
D: TRBD1
size: few
J: TRBJ1-2
DNA: TGCAGCGTTGACGGGACAGGGGGGTCTTCCTATGGCTACACCTTC
CDR3: CSVDGTGGSSYGYTF

V: TRBV11-2
D: -
size: -
J: TRBJ1-5
DNA: TGTGCCAGCAGCTTAGATGTGGCCTCCAATCAGCCCCAGCATTTT
CDR3: CASSLDVASNQPQHF

V: TRBV2
D: TRBD1
size: -
J: TRBJ2-3
DNA: TGTGCCAGCCGAACCTCGACAGGGGGAACCCTGAATACGCAGTATTTT
CDR3: CASRTSTGGTLNTQYF

V: TRBV5-6
D: -
size: -
J: TRBJ1-2
DNA: TGTGCCAGCAGCAATTTGACCGGGTCCTATGGCTACACCTTC
CDR3: CASSNLTGSYGYTF

V: TRBV29-1
D: -
size: -
J: TRBJ2-1
DNA: TGCAGCGTGGATACCACAGGGTCTTGGGACAATGAGCAGTTCTTC
CDR3: CSVDTTGSWDNEQFF

V: TRBV25-1
D: TRBD1
size: -
J: TRBJ2-7
DNA: TGTGCCAGCTCCCGAGGGGGCCTTAACTACGAGCAGTACTTC
CDR3: CASSRGGLNYEQYF

V: TRBV6-6
D: TRBD2
size: -
J: TRBJ2-1
DNA: TGTGCCAGCAGTACCGTAGCGGGCGTCTCCTACAATGAGCAGTTCTTC
CDR3: CASSTVAGVSYNEQFF

V: TRBV30
D: -
size: -
J: TRBJ2-7
DNA: TGTGCCTGGAGTAGTCAGGGGAAAATTACCTACGAGCAGTACTTC
CDR3: CAWSSQGKITYEQYF